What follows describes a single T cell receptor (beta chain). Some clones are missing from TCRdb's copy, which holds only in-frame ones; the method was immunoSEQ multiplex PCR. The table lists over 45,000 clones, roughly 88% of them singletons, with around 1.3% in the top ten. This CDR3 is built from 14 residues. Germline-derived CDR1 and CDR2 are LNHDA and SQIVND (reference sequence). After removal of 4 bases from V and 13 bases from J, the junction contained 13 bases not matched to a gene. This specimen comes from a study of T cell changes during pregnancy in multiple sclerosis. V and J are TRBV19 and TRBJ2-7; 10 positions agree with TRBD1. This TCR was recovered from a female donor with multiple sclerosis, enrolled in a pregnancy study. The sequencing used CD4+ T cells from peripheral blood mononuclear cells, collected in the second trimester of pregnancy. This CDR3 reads CASSTGQGVPPRYF. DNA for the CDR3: TGTGCCAGTAGTACCGGACAGGGGGTACCACCCCGTTACTTC.